The 30 T cell receptor beta chains given below trace back to one sample, sequenced in a study of Graves' ophthalmopathy and Graves' hyperthyroidism. RNA transcripts were the source from which TCR beta CDR3 regions were amplified. Investigators did first-round RT-PCR with HTBI primers, then second-round multiplex PCR. TCRdb processed the multiplex PCR reads anew with MiXCR; each CDR3 protein has one entry. The sample shows roughly 1.1 million distinct CDR3 sequences, approximately 35% of them seen only once. What was sequenced was peripheral blood or thyroid tissue (not recorded which). These receptors originate from an adult man with Graves' hyperthyroidism.

This clonotype occurred many times. The chain couples TRBV7-8 to TRBJ1-5, with D hard to call. The CDR3 totals 14 residues. V was shortened by 5 bases and J by 7 bases, with 15 bases between the two germline ends. Germline CDR1 and CDR2: SGHVS and FQNEAQ. CDR3 coding DNA: TGTGCCAGCAGCCTAACACCCGGTGGGCAGCCCCAGCATTTT. It encodes CASSLTPGGQPQHF.

About this clonotype itself: An end of the junction differs from the germline gene, which may be a read error. This chain joins TRBV2 and TRBJ1-5, with unresolved D. There are 14 residues in the CDR3. Per the germline V gene, CDR1 is SNHLY and CDR2 is FYNNEI. CDR3 nucleotides: TGTGCCTGCAGTGCTCAAATCCTCAATCAGCCCCAGCATTTT. Translating it yields CACSAQILNQPQHF.

This clonotype was recorded at least ten times. The chain is built from TRBV20-1 and TRBJ1-2, with D possibly being TRBD1 (5 bases). Germline values: CDR1 DFQATT, CDR2 SNEGSKA (reference sequence). The CDR3 extends over 13 amino acids. The ends were cut back, 5 bases at V and 1 base at J, with 11 bases in the middle. DNA of the CDR3: TGCAGTGCTGGTGGGGCGGGTAACTATGGCTACACCTTC. Encoded protein: CSAGGAGNYGYTF.

This clonotype was detected a few times. This CDR3 is CASSLATSAGGEQYF. The CDR3 nucleotides read TGTGCCAGCAGCTTGGCCACATCTGCGGGGGGCGAGCAGTACTTC. This chain uses TRBV5-6 with TRBJ2-7; 8 bases map to TRBD2. The CDR3 sequence is 15 residues long. Trimming cost V 0 bases and J 6 bases; bases outside gene matches: 8. Germline CDR1 reads SGHDT; CDR2 reads YYEEEE.

This clonotype has ten or more counts. The rearrangement uses TRBV7-2 and TRBJ1-6; D possibly corresponds to TRBD1 (6 bases). The CDR3 spans 13 residues. Trimming cost V 7 bases and J 6 bases, with 10 bases left between them. Germline CDR1 and CDR2: SGHTA and FQGNSA. The CDR3 spells CASKTGSNSPLHF. Here the CDR3 DNA reads TGTGCCAGCAAAACAGGGAGTAATTCACCCCTCCACTTT.

The genes are TRBV28 and TRBJ2-5, with D maybe TRBD1 (5 bases). CDR1 and CDR2 from the germline V gene are MDHEN and SYDVKM. Trimming cost V 8 bases and J 5 bases, with 18 bases left between them. This CDR3 comprises 14 residues. The CDR3, as DNA: TGTGCCAGCCATGCTCCAGGGTGGGCGGAGACCCAGTACTTC. Translating it yields CASHAPGWAETQYF.

For this clonotype: The conserved phenylalanine or tryptophan normally closing the CDR3 is absent here, so this likely arose from a read error. DNA for the CDR3: TGCAGTGTACCCCCTAGCGGGATAACCTACGAGCAGTACCTC. It codes for CSVPPSGITYEQYL. The rearrangement links TRBV20-1 to TRBJ2-7; 9 bases map to TRBD2. The CDR3 has 14 amino acids. Per germline, CDR1 DFQATT and CDR2 SNEGSKA (reference sequence). With 7 bases clipped from V and 2 bases from J, the junction kept 9 bases outside the gene matches.

This chain connects TRBV24-1 to TRBJ1-5; 8 bases are shared with TRBD1. After removal of 6 bases from V and 5 bases from J, the junction contained 8 bases not matched to a gene. Germline-derived CDR1 and CDR2 are KGHDR and SFDVKD. The CDR3 is 15 residues long. The CDR3 DNA reads as TGTGCCACCAGTACCGTGATACAGGGGGATCAGCCCCAGCATTTT. It specifies CATSTVIQGDQPQHF.

The chain is built from TRBV7-2 and TRBJ2-5, with D maybe TRBD2 (6 bases). V lost 4 bases and J lost 5, with 17 bases in between. This CDR3 contains 15 residues. Germline values: CDR1 SGHTA, CDR2 FQGNSA. This CDR3 is CASSSRSGVWETQYF. CDR3 in DNA: TGTGCCAGCAGCTCAAGGTCGGGGGTATGGGAGACCCAGTACTTC.

Notes on this clonotype: A much larger clone differs by one base, so this may be a read error. The chain joins TRBV29-1 to TRBJ2-7; possible D gene TRBD2, 6 bases. V shed 6 bases and J shed 3 bases, with 18 bases lying between them. The CDR3 runs 14 residues. Germline values: CDR1 SQVTM, CDR2 ANQGSEA. In nucleotides, the CDR3 is TGCAGCGTCGCCGGCGAGCGGGCACACTACGAGCAGTACTTC. It yields the protein CSVAGERAHYEQYF.

Concerning this clonotype itself: A read error may be the cause here, since a much bigger clone is one base away. J is TRBJ1-6 and V is TRBV2; the D gene is possibly TRBD1 (6 bases). The V end was cut by 6 bases, the J end by 5 bases, with 14 bases between. Germline V lookup: CDR1 SNHLY, CDR2 FYNNEI. This CDR3 region has 15 residues. CDR3 DNA: TGTGCCAGCAGCCGAAGACAGGCCCATAATTCACCCCTCCACTTT. This codes for CASSRRQAHNSPLHF.

This clonotype turned up a few times. The genes are TRBV12-3 or TRBV12-4 and TRBJ1-1; D ambiguous. With 2 bases removed from V and 0 bases from J, the gap between germline ends came to 10 bases. The CDR3 sequence is 15 residues long. As DNA, the CDR3 is TGTGCCAGCAGTTTATTTAGGAAAGTGAACACTGAAGCTTTCTTT. Its protein is CASSLFRKVNTEAFF.

The chain couples TRBV29-1 to TRBJ2-6; TRBD1 matches at 7 bases. Germline V lookup: CDR1 SQVTM, CDR2 ANQGSEA. V lost 3 bases and J lost 2; bases outside the gene matches: 4. The CDR3 length is 15 residues. The CDR3 region has the DNA TGCAGCGTTGACAGGGGGTTGGCTGGGGCCAACGTCCTGACTTTC. Amino acid sequence: CSVDRGLAGANVLTF. The entire variable domain, with the rest obtained from reference TRBV29-1 and TRBJ2-6, is as follows: SAVISQKPSRDICQRGTSLTIQCQVDSQVTMMFWYRQQPGQSLTLIATANQGSEATYESGFVIDKFPISRPNLTFSTLTVSNMSPEDSSIYLCSVDRGLAGANVLTFGAGSRLTVL.

This clonotype was seen repeatedly, ten times or more. This chain uses TRBV29-1 with TRBJ2-7; 10 bases align to TRBD2. Germline V gene data show CDR1 as SQVTM and CDR2 as ANQGSEA. Trimming removed 6 bases from V and 1 base from J; junction bases left unmatched: 0. The CDR3 extends over 12 amino acids. In DNA, the CDR3 is TGCAGCGTGACTAGCGGGTCCTACGAGCAGTACTTC. Its protein is CSVTSGSYEQYF.

On this clonotype: One base away lies a much larger clone, so this may be a sequencing read error. The rearrangement joins TRBV2 to TRBJ1-6; the D is unclear. The CDR3 has 13 residues. The germline CDR1 and CDR2 sequences are SNHLY and FYNNEI. CDR3 nucleotides: TGTGCCAGCAGCCGGGGATATAATCCACCCCTCCACTTT. This sequence encodes CASSRGYNPPLHF. Together with reference TRBV2 and TRBJ1-6, the CDR3 gives the full variable domain: EPEVTQTPSHQVTQMGQEVILRCVPISNHLYFYWYRQILGQKVEFLVSFYNNEISEKSEIFDDQFSVERPDGSNFTLKIRSTKLEDSAMYFCASSRGYNPPLHFGNGTRLTVT.

Only a few counts were recorded for this clonotype. V gene TRBV13 combines with J gene TRBJ1-1; D is unresolved. V dropped 2 bases and J dropped 0 bases, with 10 bases sitting between them. Looked up from germline, CDR1 is PRHDT and CDR2 is FYEKMQ (reference sequence). This CDR3 contains 15 residues. The CDR3 reads CASSLYFIMNTEAFF. The CDR3, as DNA: TGTGCCAGCAGCTTATATTTTATCATGAACACTGAAGCTTTCTTT.

This clonotype was counted a few times. The rearrangement links TRBV7-2 to TRBJ1-1; TRBD1 is a possible D gene (6 bases). This CDR3 has 14 residues. Looked up from germline, CDR1 is SGHTA and CDR2 is FQGNSA. V dropped 0 bases and J dropped 6 bases, with 11 bases sitting between them. The CDR3 DNA sequence: TGTGCCAGCAGCTTAGCGCCACAGGGTTCTGAAGCTTTCTTT. Translating it yields CASSLAPQGSEAFF.

CDR3 sequence reads: CVSGDDIYGYTF. The DNA for the CDR3 is TGTGTTAGTGGGGACGACATCTATGGCTACACCTTC. The genes are TRBV12-3 or TRBV12-4 and TRBJ1-2, with TRBD1 as a possible D gene (5 bases). The CDR3 covers 12 residues.

CDR3 sequence reads: CASSQEDRSSYEQYV. The CDR3, as DNA: TGCGCTAGCAGCCAAGAGGACAGGAGCTCCTACGAGCAGTACGTC. The chain uses TRBV7-9 and TRBJ2-7; TRBD1 agrees at 7 bases. The V gene's germline CDR1 is SEHNR and CDR2 FQNEAQ (reference sequence). This CDR3 region has 15 residues.

This clonotype was seen ten or more times. This chain joins TRBV20-1 and TRBJ1-2; D remains unclear. V lost 0 bases and J 1 base, leaving 12 bases between the germline ends. The CDR3 loop spans 15 amino acids. Per the germline V gene, CDR1 is DFQATT and CDR2 is SNEGSKA (reference sequence). The CDR3 loop reads CSARDRFKVNYGYTF. Here the CDR3 DNA reads TGCAGTGCTAGAGATAGGTTCAAAGTTAACTATGGCTACACCTTC.

This clonotype was seen a few times. CDR3 amino acids: CAISESAGNQETQYF. The DNA of the CDR3 is TGTGCCATCAGTGAGTCGGCGGGGAACCAAGAGACCCAGTACTTC. The chain carries TRBV10-3 and TRBJ2-5; D may be TRBD2 (6 bases). V gave up 0 bases and J gave up 0 bases, with 8 bases separating them. The CDR3 consists of 15 residues. Germline V lookup: CDR1 ENHRY, CDR2 SYGVKD.

The J gene is TRBJ1-6, the V gene TRBV7-3; perhaps TRBD1 as D (5 bases). The CDR3 is 15 residues long. Germline lookup yields CDR1 SGHTA and CDR2 FQGTGA. V lost 5 bases to trimming and J lost 7 bases, with 15 bases between them. CDR3 sequence reads: CASSRQGVQNSPLHF. The CDR3 DNA reads TGTGCCAGCAGCAGGCAGGGAGTGCAAAATTCACCCCTCCACTTT.

This clonotype was counted between two and nine times. The CDR3 DNA reads as TGTGCCAGCAGCCCGTGGGACAGGAGGAACTATGGCTACACCTTC. It specifies CASSPWDRRNYGYTF. The chain is built from TRBV3-1 and TRBJ1-2; 8 bases fit TRBD1. The CDR3 spans 15 residues. Germline V gives CDR1 LGHDT, CDR2 YNNKEL (reference sequence). Losses at the gene ends were 4 bases for V and 2 bases for J; bases not matched to a gene: 6.

The chain combines TRBV20-1 with TRBJ1-4; a weak D match, TRBD1 (6 bases). CDR1 and CDR2 (germline): DFQATT, SNEGSKA (reference sequence). CDR3 size: 14 residues. Between the trimmed V and J ends, which lost 1 base and 5 bases, there was a span of 11 bases. CDR3 region: CSARARGGNEKLFF. Here the CDR3 DNA reads TGCAGTGCTAGAGCCAGGGGAGGGAATGAAAAACTGTTTTTT.

This clonotype appeared many times. The V call is TRBV7-3, the J call TRBJ1-1, with TRBD1 as a possible D gene (6 bases). V dropped 3 bases and J dropped 1 base, with 9 bases sitting between them. The CDR3 sequence is 14 residues long. CDR1 is SGHTA and CDR2 is FQGTGA in the germline V gene. CDR3 protein: CASSLDSRNTEAFF. DNA for the CDR3: TGTGCCAGCAGCTTGGACAGCAGGAACACTGAAGCTTTCTTT.

This clonotype came up many times. The V and J genes are TRBV11-2 and TRBJ2-6; D may be TRBD2 (6 bases). V was trimmed by 8 bases and J by 0 bases, leaving 17 bases between them. CDR3 length: 17 amino acids. CDR1 is SGHAT, CDR2 FQNNGV, per germline. The CDR3 loop reads CASDTRRRGSGANVLTF. Written as DNA, the CDR3 is TGTGCCAGCGACACCAGACGGCGGGGCTCTGGGGCCAACGTCCTGACTTTC.

A note on this clonotype: Mismatch with germline at one junction end may stem from a read error. This rearrangement joins TRBV18 to TRBJ1-3, with D unresolved. The CDR3 is 15 amino acids. Germline V CDR1 and CDR2: KGHSH, LQKENI. CDR3 sequence reads: CASSPDGSAGNTIYF. DNA of the CDR3: TGTGCCAGCTCACCGGATGGGAGTGCTGGGAACACCATATATTTT.

This clonotype showed up many times. The V call is TRBV20-1, the J call TRBJ1-4; unclear D gene. In germline, CDR1 is DFQATT, CDR2 SNEGSKA (reference sequence). CDR3 length equals 13 residues. Trimming stripped 2 bases from V and 8 bases from J, with 12 bases between. DNA for the CDR3: TGCAGTGCTAGAAATCCTCTGGTGGAAAAACTGTTTTTT. This translates into CSARNPLVEKLFF.

This clonotype has at least ten counts. The chain couples TRBV29-1 to TRBJ1-1; TRBD1 aligns across 12 bases. Germline V gives CDR1 SQVTM, CDR2 ANQGSEA. CDR3 length: 13 residues. V was clipped by 7 bases and J by 11 bases; unmatched bases: 11. The chain's CDR3 is CSARPGTGGEAFF. The DNA of the CDR3 is TGCAGCGCAAGGCCCGGGACAGGGGGCGAGGCTTTCTTT.

The chain carries TRBV19 and TRBJ2-5; weak D call: TRBD1 (6 bases). Germline V CDR1 and CDR2: LNHDA, SQIVND (reference sequence). V lost 10 bases to trimming and J lost 5 bases, with 35 bases between them. This CDR3 contains 19 residues. The CDR3 coding sequence is TGTGCCACCAGACCCACGTCGACAGGCGGCATGGGTGCCAGCGAGACCCAGTACTTC. It translates to CATRPTSTGGMGASETQYF.